Described below is a single TCR beta chain sequence and its context. The antigen is not known. Germline-derived CDR1 and CDR2 are SGHTA and FQGNSA. Deletions cut 3 bases from V and 0 bases from J, with 4 bases between. This CDR3 region has 13 residues. TCRdb keeps only in-frame clones here, not all; method: immunoSEQ multiplex PCR. Altogether under 110,000 clones are present, more than 75% being singletons, with the ten largest covering 2.4%. This entry comes from a study of radiotherapy plus CTLA-4 blockade in lung cancer. About the study: There were objective responses in roughly 17% of patients, and 31% had disease control.

Study-wide points: Early clonal dynamics of blood T cells, together with interferon-beta, were reported as the best response predictor. Subsequent to radiotherapy plus ipilimumab, tumor-derived TCR clones underwent expansion in blood.

V usage is TRBV7-2 and J usage is TRBJ2-3; D is uncertain. Here the sequenced sample was peripheral blood, taken from a patient treated with radiotherapy plus ipilimumab. This TCR was sampled from a human donor with non-small cell lung cancer that progressed on radiotherapy plus ipilimumab. Some clones in this sample may be carry-over from other donors' samples. CDR3 nucleotides: TGTGCCAGCAGCTTCGGGAGCACAGATACGCAGTATTTT. Translated, it gives CASSFGSTDTQYF. Complete variable domain (other parts from reference TRBV7-2 and TRBJ2-3): GAGVSQSPSNKVTEKGKDVELRCDPISGHTALYWYRQSLGQGLEFLIYFQGNSAPDKSGLPSDRFSAERTGGSVSTLTIQRTQQEDSAVYLCASSFGSTDTQYFGPGTRLTVL.